This passage covers 7 T cell receptor beta chains from one sample sequenced in a study of vaccination and CD4 T cells after COVID-19. Their specific antigens are unknown. Treatment specified: approximately 10-day PBMC culture with coronavirus spike peptide pools or control peptides (ViraFEST assay). Sequencing of the DNA from cultured CD4+ T cells was carried out with the Oncomine TCR Beta short-read assay. TCRdb recomputed calls from the PCR reads with MiXCR, one row per CDR3 protein. The sample lists about 10,000 distinct CDR3 sequences, around 64% occurring once. The material sequenced was CD4+ T cells from blood, cultured in vitro. These receptors all stem from a human donor who had recovered from COVID-19.

V gene TRBV20-1 combines with J gene TRBJ1-1; no reliable D call. The CDR3 is 15 residues long. V lost 0 bases to trimming and J lost 1 base, with 12 bases between them. Germline V lookup: CDR1 DFQATT, CDR2 SNEGSKA (reference sequence). The CDR3 coding sequence is TGCAGTGCTAGAGACGGGGTACGGGGGAACACTGAAGCTTTCTTT. As protein: CSARDGVRGNTEAFF.

CDR3 sequence: CASRASGGYNEQFF. CDR3 sequence (DNA): TGTGCCAGCAGGGCTAGCGGGGGTTACAATGAGCAGTTCTTC. The chain is built from TRBV2 and TRBJ2-1, with 10 bases that match TRBD2. Trimming at V came to 6 bases and at J to 4 bases, leaving 3 bases not matched to a gene. The germline CDR1 and CDR2 sequences are SNHLY and FYNNEI. The CDR3 runs 14 residues. The entire variable domain, with the rest obtained from reference TRBV2 and TRBJ2-1, is as follows: EPEVTQTPSHQVTQMGQEVILRCVPISNHLYFYWYRQILGQKVEFLVSFYNNEISEKSEIFDDQFSVERPDGSNFTLKIRSTKLEDSAMYFCASRASGGYNEQFFGPGTRLTVL.

This chain connects TRBV11-3 to TRBJ2-7; the D is unclear. The ends were cut back, 1 base at V and 0 bases at J, with 13 bases in the middle. CDR1 and CDR2 from the germline V gene are SGHNT and YENEEA. The CDR3 is made up of 16 amino acids. The CDR3 DNA sequence: TGTGCCAGCAGCTTAGGACGGGTCTGGGGCTCCTACGAGCAGTACTTC. Its translation: CASSLGRVWGSYEQYF.

The chain links TRBV7-3 to TRBJ1-1; 7 bases are shared with TRBD1. In germline, CDR1 is SGHTA, CDR2 FQGTGA. The junction had 1 base not matched to a gene; V was cut back by 2 bases and J by 1 base. The CDR3 totals 14 residues. The CDR3 sequence is CASSLEGANTEAFF. For the CDR3, the DNA is TGTGCCAGCAGCTTAGAGGGGGCGAACACTGAAGCTTTCTTT.

This clonotype was detected only a few times. The gene calls are TRBV7-9 and TRBJ2-7, with D perhaps matching TRBD2 (5 bases). Trimming left V 2 bases short and J 1 base short, with 12 bases between. The CDR3 runs to 15 residues. Germline loops: CDR1 SEHNR, CDR2 FQNEAQ (reference sequence). The CDR3 DNA is TGTGCCAGCAGCTTAAGCGGCGGCCCTTCCTACGAGCAGTACTTC. Protein product: CASSLSGGPSYEQYF.

V gene TRBV11-3 combines with J gene TRBJ2-5, with 11 positions matching TRBD1. Germline V gene sequence: CDR1 SGHNT, CDR2 YENEEA. The CDR3 is made up of 17 amino acids. Trimming took 1 base from V and 4 from J; bases not matched to a gene: 8. The CDR3 loop reads CASSLVVGQGAAETQYF. CDR3 coding DNA: TGTGCCAGCAGCTTAGTTGTCGGACAGGGGGCTGCAGAGACCCAGTACTTC.

The chain has TRBV7-9 and TRBJ2-7, with TRBD1 as a possible D gene (6 bases). The CDR3 consists of 14 residues. Germline lookup yields CDR1 SEHNR and CDR2 FQNEAQ (reference sequence). The V end lost 5 bases, the J end lost 3 bases, and 14 bases lay between the germline ends. CDR3 sequence (DNA): TGTGCCAGCAGCGCGCGGACAGCCTACTACGAGCAGTACTTC. Protein: CASSARTAYYEQYF.